The 16 T cell receptor beta chains below all came from one sample that was sequenced in a study of cytomegalovirus exposure and HLA in healthy donors. In the PCR, 60 Vbeta and 13 Jbeta primers were used. Libraries were prepared by immunoSEQ multiplex PCR; TCRdb keeps only in-frame clonotypes and omits some of them. The sample records hundreds of thousands of clones, 70% to 85% being singletons. What was sequenced was PBMCs. These TCRs come from a male donor in good health and CMV-seronegative.

This chain uses TRBV11-3 with TRBJ2-5; D is perhaps TRBD2 (5 bases). The CDR3 is 19 residues long. Germline V gene data show CDR1 as SGHNT and CDR2 as YENEEA. Trimming removed 4 bases from V and 1 base from J, with 25 bases in between. In nucleotides, the CDR3 is TGTGCCAGCAGCTATTTCCTCCGACTTAATACCGGAGGCCAAGAGACCCAGTACTTC. This gives the protein CASSYFLRLNTGGQETQYF.

The chain uses TRBV7-3 and TRBJ2-3, with D perhaps TRBD2 (6 bases). Germline V gives CDR1 SGHTA, CDR2 FQGTGA. The CDR3 covers 17 residues. V shed 2 bases and J shed 1 base, with 16 bases lying between them. CDR3 bases: TGTGCCAGCAGCTTAGGCCTAGCGCCACCCGGCACAGATACGCAGTATTTT. This gives the protein CASSLGLAPPGTDTQYF.

The chain uses TRBV29-1 and TRBJ2-2, with 9 bases matching TRBD2. The CDR3 covers 14 residues. The germline V gene encodes CDR1 SQVTM and CDR2 ANQGSEA. J gave up 6 bases and V 7 bases, and 9 bases lay outside the gene matches. CDR3 loop: CSAGREGWAGELFF. CDR3 nucleotides: TGCAGCGCGGGGCGGGAGGGGTGGGCCGGGGAGCTGTTTTTT.

The V and J genes are TRBV4-1 and TRBJ2-4; 8 bases fit TRBD2. CDR1 is MGHRA and CDR2 is YSYEKL in the germline V gene. This CDR3 is 16 amino acids long. V shed 2 bases and J 5 bases; nucleotides not matched to a gene: 8. The CDR3 coding sequence is TGCGCCAGCAGCCAACCTAGCGGGCAGTCCCAAAACATTCAGTACTTC. Translation: CASSQPSGQSQNIQYF.

This clone was seen only a few times. The genes are TRBV6-5 and TRBJ1-1; 9 nucleotides line up with TRBD1. Germline lookup yields CDR1 MNHEY and CDR2 SVGAGI. Losses at the gene ends were 6 bases for V and 0 bases for J; bases not matched to a gene: 2. CDR3 size: 14 residues. CDR3 DNA sequence: TGTGCCAGCAGGGGGACAGGGCTGAACACTGAAGCTTTCTTT. It translates to CASRGTGLNTEAFF.

This clone was recorded once. Within the sample, other DNA sequences also encode this same CDR3. The chain joins TRBV5-1 to TRBJ1-5; perhaps TRBD1 as D (6 bases). Per germline, CDR1 SGHRS and CDR2 YFSETQ. V shed 0 bases and J shed 4 bases, with 8 bases lying between them. There are 14 residues in the CDR3. The CDR3 region has the DNA TGCGCCAGCAGCTTGGAAGGGGGAAATCAGCCCCAGCATTTT. This sequence encodes CASSLEGGNQPQHF.

About this clone itself: Distinct nucleotide sequences in the sample also encode this CDR3. This chain joins TRBV5-1 and TRBJ2-2; TRBD1 matches at 7 bases. CDR1 is SGHRS, CDR2 YFSETQ, per germline. J was trimmed by 4 bases and V by 0 bases; bases with no gene match: 0. There are 14 residues in the CDR3. CDR3 bases: TGCGCCAGCAGCTTGGGACAGGGCACCGGGGAGCTGTTTTTT. The encoded protein is CASSLGQGTGELFF.

The V call is TRBV5-4, the J call TRBJ1-3; no clear D gene. Germline loops: CDR1 SGHNT, CDR2 YYREEE (reference sequence). Trimming left V 0 bases short and J 9 bases short, with 10 bases between. This CDR3 has 13 residues. The CDR3 DNA reads TGTGCCAGCAGCTTGGCCGGGGTAGGCACCATATATTTT. Translated: CASSLAGVGTIYF.

The chain combines TRBV9 with TRBJ1-4, with no clear D. Germline V lookup: CDR1 SGDLS, CDR2 YYNGEE. Trimming stripped 0 bases from V and 0 bases from J, with 3 bases between. This CDR3 is 14 amino acids long. CDR3 in DNA: TGTGCCAGCAGCGTAGGCGCAACTAATGAAAAACTGTTTTTT. It codes for CASSVGATNEKLFF. The full variable domain, rest sourced from reference TRBV9 and TRBJ1-4, is DSGVTQTPKHLITATGQRVTLRCSPRSGDLSVYWYQQSLDQGLQFLIQYYNGEERAKGNILERFSAQQFPDLHSELNLSSLELGDSALYFCASSVGATNEKLFFGSGTQLSVL.

A note on this clone: This clone may be a read error of a much larger clone one base away. The V gene is TRBV4-2, the J gene TRBJ2-2; D remains unclear. With 0 bases removed from V and 1 base from J, the gap between germline ends came to 9 bases. From germline, CDR1 is LGHNA and CDR2 YNFKEQ. This CDR3 is built from 16 residues. CDR3 region: CASSQDRSLNTGELFF. DNA of the CDR3: TGTGCCAGCAGCCAAGATAGGAGCCTGAACACCGGGGAGCTGTTTTTT.

The rearrangement uses TRBV2 and TRBJ1-5; 9 bases are a match to TRBD1. Germline assignment: CDR1 SNHLY and CDR2 FYNNEI. The CDR3 is 17 amino acids. V lost 4 bases to trimming and J lost 2 bases; unmatched junction nucleotides: 9. CDR3 nucleotide sequence: TGTGCCAGCAGTGCGAACACAGGGGGCGCGGGCAATCAGCCCCAGCATTTT. Protein: CASSANTGGAGNQPQHF.

The V gene is TRBV5-1, the J gene TRBJ2-1; D ambiguous. Germline V gene sequence: CDR1 SGHRS, CDR2 YFSETQ. The CDR3 totals 12 residues. V was clipped by 1 base and J by 13 bases, with 12 bases between them. In DNA form, the CDR3 reads TGCGCCAGCAGCTTGCTCAGCGAATATCAGTTCTTC. As protein: CASSLLSEYQFF.

The CDR3 sequence is CASSLATKDTQYF. As DNA, the CDR3 is TGCGCCAGCAGCTTGGCTACGAAGGATACGCAGTATTTT. The chain employs TRBV5-1 and TRBJ2-3; D not resolved. The CDR3 spans 13 residues. Trimming removed 0 bases at V and 6 bases at J, with 8 bases between. The germline gives CDR1 SGHRS, CDR2 YFSETQ. Variable domain in full (rest from reference TRBV5-1 and TRBJ2-3): KAGVTQTPRYLIKTRGQQVTLSCSPISGHRSVSWYQQTPGQGLQFLFEYFSETQRNKGNFPGRFSGRQFSNSRSEMNVSTLELGDSALYLCASSLATKDTQYFGPGTRLTVL.

This sequence joins TRBV9 and TRBJ2-3; D perhaps matches TRBD2 (5 bases). This CDR3 has 17 residues. Trimming removed 6 bases from V and 2 bases from J, with 22 bases in between. CDR1 SGDLS and CDR2 YYNGEE come from the germline V gene. The CDR3: CASTAPRAEAVTDTQYF. The CDR3 DNA is TGTGCCAGCACCGCTCCGAGAGCGGAAGCGGTCACAGATACGCAGTATTTT.

This clone has a single count. The chain recombines TRBV25-1 with TRBJ2-5, with 7 bases aligning to TRBD1. Germline CDR1 MGHDK, CDR2 SYGVNS. V gave up 3 bases and J gave up 5 bases; unmatched junction bases: 9. The CDR3 sequence is 15 residues long. The CDR3: CASSDPRGLWETQYF. Written as DNA, the CDR3 is TGTGCCAGCAGTGACCCGAGGGGGCTGTGGGAGACCCAGTACTTC.

V is TRBV1 and J is TRBJ1-1. TRBV1 is termed a pseudogene. The CDR3 sequence is 15 residues long. The CDR3 nucleotides are TGCACCAGCAGCCAAGTCGGAGGGGTGAACACTGAAGCTTTCTTT. This encodes CTSSQVGGVNTEAFF.